This is a list of T cell receptor beta chains from one sample in a study of T cell responses to AZD1222 COVID-19 vaccine. Sequenced by immunoSEQ multiplex PCR; TCRdb stores in-frame clones only, minus some. The sample comprises about 75,000 clones, approximately 89% of which are singletons, and about 9% rests with the top ten. Sample: peripheral blood, taken 28 days after the second dose of the MenACWY control vaccine. These receptors all come from an adult who received the MenACWY meningococcal vaccine as a control. Each CDR3 is given with its conserved first and last residue. The order of the fields is V gene, clone size, J gene, D gene, CDR3 DNA, CDR3 protein. D genes are given only for firm matches. Expanded clones get a size class; other rows say once, few or many, or leave the size out.

v_call: TRBV29-1
clone_size: .
j_call: TRBJ2-5
d_call: TRBD1
cdr3_nt: TGCAGCGTTGGTACAGGGGTGGGGGAGACCCAGTACTTC
cdr3_aa: CSVGTGVGETQYF

v_call: TRBV18
clone_size: .
j_call: TRBJ1-1
d_call: .
cdr3_nt: TGTGCCAGCTCACAAAACGCAGGGAACACTGAAGCTTTCTTT
cdr3_aa: CASSQNAGNTEAFF

v_call: TRBV19
clone_size: once
j_call: TRBJ1-3
d_call: .
cdr3_nt: TGTGCCAGTAGTATGTTTTCAGGGCCTGGAAACACCATATATTTT
cdr3_aa: CASSMFSGPGNTIYF

v_call: TRBV7-9
clone_size: .
j_call: TRBJ1-3
d_call: .
cdr3_nt: TGTGCCAGCAGCTGGGACCGAATGTCGAGCTCTGGAAACACCATATATTTT
cdr3_aa: CASSWDRMSSSGNTIYF

v_call: TRBV5-4
clone_size: .
j_call: TRBJ1-4
d_call: TRBD1
cdr3_nt: TGTGCCAGCACCGAGACCCGGGACAGGGGTAATGAAAAACTGTTTTTT
cdr3_aa: CASTETRDRGNEKLFF

v_call: TRBV28
clone_size: .
j_call: TRBJ1-2
d_call: .
cdr3_nt: TGTGCCAGCAGTCGTCCGCACGCCAGGGAAGCTGGTGGCTACACCTTC
cdr3_aa: CASSRPHAREAGGYTF

v_call: TRBV15
clone_size: once
j_call: TRBJ2-1
d_call: TRBD2
cdr3_nt: TGTGCCACCAGCCGAAGACTAGCCTCAAACAATGAGCAGTTCTTC
cdr3_aa: CATSRRLASNNEQFF

v_call: TRBV7-2
clone_size: .
j_call: TRBJ1-1
d_call: TRBD1
cdr3_nt: TGTGCCAGCAGCTTTTACTCCGGGACAGTGAACACTGAAGCTTTCTTT
cdr3_aa: CASSFYSGTVNTEAFF

v_call: TRBV18
clone_size: .
j_call: TRBJ1-6
d_call: .
cdr3_nt: TGTGCCAGCTCACCACCGGTAGGGCTGGATTCACCCCTCCACTTT
cdr3_aa: CASSPPVGLDSPLHF

v_call: TRBV5-1
clone_size: .
j_call: TRBJ2-7
d_call: .
cdr3_nt: TGCGCCAGCAGCTTGGATTTCTACGAGCAGTACTTC
cdr3_aa: CASSLDFYEQYF

v_call: TRBV30
clone_size: .
j_call: TRBJ1-2
d_call: .
cdr3_nt: TGTGCCTTCTCCGGGGCCCGGGATGGCTACACCTTC
cdr3_aa: CAFSGARDGYTF

v_call: TRBV5-4
clone_size: .
j_call: TRBJ1-6
d_call: .
cdr3_nt: TGTGCCAGCAGCCCTGGGGGGGCGAGCTGGGGGAGCTCCTATAATTCACCCCTCCACTTT
cdr3_aa: CASSPGGASWGSSYNSPLHF

v_call: TRBV28
clone_size: .
j_call: TRBJ1-1
d_call: .
cdr3_nt: TGTGCCAGCAGTTTAGGTCAGGGAAACACTGAAGCTTTCTTT
cdr3_aa: CASSLGQGNTEAFF

v_call: TRBV7-2
clone_size: .
j_call: TRBJ2-3
d_call: .
cdr3_nt: TGTGCCAGCAGCCAGTACACAGATACGCAGTATTTT
cdr3_aa: CASSQYTDTQYF

v_call: TRBV5-8
clone_size: .
j_call: TRBJ2-5
d_call: TRBD1
cdr3_nt: TGTGCCAGCAGCTTACAGGGGGGAGAGACCCAGTACTTC
cdr3_aa: CASSLQGGETQYF

v_call: TRBV29-1
clone_size: .
j_call: TRBJ2-3
d_call: TRBD2
cdr3_nt: TGCAGCGCCCGGCGGGCGGGGGGGAGAAGAGATACGCAGTATTTT
cdr3_aa: CSARRAGGRRDTQYF